Following are 32 T cell receptor beta chains from one sample sequenced in a study of T cell responses to AZD1222 COVID-19 vaccine. Some clones are missing from TCRdb's copy, which holds only in-frame ones; the method was immunoSEQ multiplex PCR. This table holds some 80,000 clones, 86% found once. The specimen comprised peripheral blood, sampled on day 0 of AZD1222 vaccination. The receptors stem from an adult in good health.

This clone was seen once. The chain recombines TRBV6-5 with TRBJ1-5; D is possibly TRBD1 (5 bases). The CDR3 runs to 15 residues. Deletions cut 6 bases from V and 1 base from J, with 13 bases between. The germline V gene has CDR1 MNHEY and CDR2 SVGAGI. The CDR3 spells CASRGLTVSNQPQHF. CDR3 DNA: TGTGCCAGCAGGGGACTGACAGTAAGCAATCAGCCCCAGCATTTT.

This chain links TRBV30 with TRBJ1-1; TRBD1 agrees at 7 bases. The CDR3 is made up of 15 amino acids. Germline CDR1 is GTSNPN and CDR2 is SVGIG (reference sequence). V gave up 3 bases and J gave up 5 bases; unmatched junction bases: 12. CDR3 in DNA: TGTGCCTGGAGAGAGGGTCCAGGGGGATCGACTGAAGCTTTCTTT. It codes for CAWREGPGGSTEAFF.

Note on this clone: A much larger clone is a single base away; this may be a read error. This chain connects TRBV12-3 or TRBV12-4 to TRBJ2-1; D is ambiguous. The V end lost 7 bases, the J end lost 3 bases, and 4 bases lay between the germline ends. The CDR3 sequence is 11 residues long. The CDR3 bases are TGTGCCAGCACCTACTACAATGAGCAGTTCTTC. It codes for CASTYYNEQFF.

The gene calls are TRBV18 and TRBJ2-7; possibly TRBD1 for D (6 bases). There are 12 residues in the CDR3. Germline V gene sequence: CDR1 KGHSH, CDR2 LQKENI. Trimming removed 3 bases from V and 5 bases from J, with 8 bases in between. The CDR3 sequence is CASSPAGDEQYF. The CDR3 nucleotides read TGTGCCAGCTCACCCGCAGGGGACGAGCAGTACTTC.

Concerning this clone: The sample contains more than one DNA sequence encoding this CDR3. This sequence joins TRBV18 and TRBJ1-4, with 7 positions matching TRBD1. Germline CDR1 reads KGHSH; CDR2 reads LQKENI. The CDR3 totals 15 residues. V shed 2 bases and J 7 bases; nucleotides not matched to a gene: 7. As DNA, the CDR3 is TGTGCCAGCTCACCAGGACAGGCGGAAGGTGAAAAACTGTTTTTT. Its protein product is CASSPGQAEGEKLFF.

CDR3 sequence: CASSLGVAGFDTQYF. The DNA for the CDR3 is TGTGCCAGCAGTTTAGGGGTAGCGGGATTCGATACGCAGTATTTT. The chain has TRBV27 and TRBJ2-3, with TRBD2 identical over 8 bases. The CDR3 sequence is 15 residues long. The germline gives CDR1 MNHEY, CDR2 SMNVEV (reference sequence). V gave up 2 bases and J gave up 6 bases; unmatched junction bases: 7.

The chain combines TRBV10-3 with TRBJ2-3, with a weak D call TRBD2 (6 bases). Germline-derived CDR1 and CDR2 are ENHRY and SYGVKD. Trimming cost V 10 bases and J 5 bases, with 28 bases left between them. CDR3 length: 17 residues. The DNA of the CDR3 is TGTGCCACTCTTGGGGGGACGGAGTCCTTGTTGGGAGATACGCAGTATTTT. It encodes CATLGGTESLLGDTQYF.

The V and J genes are TRBV7-6 and TRBJ1-5; possible D gene TRBD1, 5 bases. Germline V gives CDR1 SGHVS, CDR2 FNYEAQ. Trimming shortened V by 1 base and J by 6 bases, and 7 bases separated the two germline ends. The length of the CDR3 is 13 residues. CDR3 residues: CASSLGGGQPQHF. CDR3 nucleotide sequence: TGTGCCAGCAGCTTAGGGGGGGGTCAGCCCCAGCATTTT.

V gene TRBV7-8 combines with J gene TRBJ2-6; TRBD2 is a possible D gene (6 bases). The CDR3 has 13 residues. CDR1 SGHVS and CDR2 FQNEAQ come from the germline V gene. V lost 8 bases and J lost 4, with 9 bases in between. The CDR3 sequence is CASGAGGANVLTF. In DNA, the CDR3 is TGTGCCAGCGGGGCGGGAGGGGCCAACGTCCTGACTTTC. The full variable domain, rest sourced from reference TRBV7-8 and TRBJ2-6, is GAGVSQSPRYKVAKRGQDVALRCDPISGHVSLFWYQQALGQGPEFLTYFQNEAQLDKSGLPSDRFFAERPEGSVSTLKIQRTQQEDSAVYLCASGAGGANVLTFGAGSRLTVL.

The chain couples TRBV10-3 to TRBJ1-2, with D tentatively TRBD1 (6 bases). Germline V gene data show CDR1 as ENHRY and CDR2 as SYGVKD. Trimming cost V 5 bases and J 4 bases, with 11 bases left between them. This CDR3 contains 13 residues. As DNA, the CDR3 is TGTGCCATCAGTCGACAGGATATCTATGGCTACACCTTC. It encodes CAISRQDIYGYTF.

The chain carries TRBV7-9 and TRBJ1-1; maybe TRBD1 (6 bases). V was pared by 5 bases and J by 4 bases, with 14 bases between. The CDR3 extends over 14 amino acids. CDR1 and CDR2 (germline): SEHNR, FQNEAQ (reference sequence). As DNA, the CDR3 is TGTGCCAGCAGCCCCGGACAGTGGGGCACTGAAGCTTTCTTT. This sequence encodes CASSPGQWGTEAFF.

Only one count was recorded for this clone. The chain links TRBV7-3 to TRBJ2-2; TRBD1 might be the D (6 bases). Germline V gene lookup returns CDR1 SGHTA and CDR2 FQGTGA. V dropped 5 bases and J dropped 2 bases, with 9 bases sitting between them. The length of the CDR3 is 14 residues. The CDR3 bases are TGTGCCAGCAGCCGAGGGGGAAACACCGGGGAGCTGTTTTTT. Its protein is CASSRGGNTGELFF.

The J gene is TRBJ2-2, the V gene TRBV7-9; 10 bases align to TRBD1. The CDR3 extends over 15 amino acids. CDR1 is SEHNR and CDR2 is FQNEAQ in the germline V gene (reference sequence). Trimming took 10 bases from V and 2 from J; bases not matched to a gene: 7. CDR3 nucleotide sequence: TGTGCCATACAAGACAGGGGGCGAAACACCGGGGAGCTGTTTTTT. Protein: CAIQDRGRNTGELFF.

The V call is TRBV27, the J call TRBJ1-6; D ambiguous. The germline CDR1 and CDR2 sequences are MNHEY and SMNVEV (reference sequence). Trimming took off 5 bases at V and 10 bases at J, with 12 bases between the two ends. This CDR3 region has 13 residues. CDR3 DNA sequence: TGTGCCAGCAGTACGAAACGGGAGTCACCCCTCCACTTT. This gives the protein CASSTKRESPLHF.

V usage is TRBV18 and J usage is TRBJ2-4; D perhaps matches TRBD1 (5 bases). Germline V gene lookup returns CDR1 KGHSH and CDR2 LQKENI. The CDR3 runs 13 residues. V was pared by 0 bases and J by 8 bases, with 8 bases between. The CDR3 nucleotides are TGTGCCAGCTCACCACCCGGCAGGGACATTCAGTACTTC. Protein sequence: CASSPPGRDIQYF.

CDR3 amino acids: CASSVGQGTDTQYF. In DNA form, the CDR3 reads TGTGCCAGTAGTGTGGGACAGGGTACCGATACGCAGTATTTT. The chain carries TRBV19 and TRBJ2-3; 9 bases agree with TRBD1. Germline CDR1 and CDR2: LNHDA and SQIVND (reference sequence). V was pared by 5 bases and J by 6 bases, with 6 bases of the junction left unmatched. The CDR3 is made up of 14 amino acids.

The chain carries TRBV7-2 and TRBJ2-3, with 14 bases identical to TRBD2. Germline V gene lookup returns CDR1 SGHTA and CDR2 FQGNSA. This CDR3 spans 17 amino acids. The junction had 4 bases not matched to a gene; V was cut back by 0 bases and J by 5 bases. The CDR3 nucleotides read TGTGCCAGCAGCTTAGCCTCCGGGACTAGCGGGAGAGATACGCAGTATTTT. It codes for CASSLASGTSGRDTQYF.

This chain uses TRBV28 with TRBJ1-1; TRBD1 might be the D (6 bases). The CDR3 length is 15 residues. V was trimmed by 5 bases and J by 1 base, leaving 14 bases between them. Germline CDR1 and CDR2: MDHEN and SYDVKM. CDR3 DNA: TGTGCCAGCAGTCCGCCGGACAGAAAGAACACTGAAGCTTTCTTT. Encoded protein: CASSPPDRKNTEAFF.

The V call is TRBV6-6, the J call TRBJ2-7; perhaps TRBD2 as D (5 bases). Trimming removed 6 bases at V and 0 bases at J, with 18 bases between. Germline V lookup: CDR1 MNHNY, CDR2 SVGAGI (reference sequence). The CDR3 consists of 16 residues. CDR3 region: CASRPPQSGFSYEQYF. The DNA of the CDR3 is TGTGCCAGCAGACCCCCACAGAGCGGATTCTCCTACGAGCAGTACTTC.

V gene TRBV6-5 combines with J gene TRBJ2-3; a possible D gene is TRBD2 (7 bases). The germline V gene encodes CDR1 MNHEY and CDR2 SVGAGI. CDR3 length: 15 amino acids. V dropped 5 bases and J dropped 3 bases, with 15 bases sitting between them. The CDR3 coding sequence is TGTGCCAGCAGTCCCGGTGGGGGGGCGACAGATACGCAGTATTTT. Protein sequence: CASSPGGGATDTQYF.

V and J are TRBV5-6 and TRBJ1-4, with a possible D match to TRBD1 (5 bases). Germline loops: CDR1 SGHDT, CDR2 YYEEEE. The V end was cut by 2 bases, the J end by 1 base, with 9 bases between. The CDR3 loop spans 15 amino acids. As DNA, the CDR3 is TGTGCCAGCAGCTTAGGCGGGGGAACTAATGAAAAACTGTTTTTT. Translating gives CASSLGGGTNEKLFF. Based on the CDR3 plus reference TRBV5-6 and TRBJ1-4, the full variable domain is DAGVTQSPTHLIKTRGQQVTLRCSPKSGHDTVSWYQQALGQGPQFIFQYYEEEERQRGNFPDRFSGHQFPNYSSELNVNALLLGDSALYLCASSLGGGTNEKLFFGSGTQLSVL.

The chain combines TRBV3-1 (or the pseudogene TRBV3-2) with TRBJ1-3, with 12 bases identical to TRBD1. CDR3 length: 14 amino acids. Germline V gives CDR1 LGHDT, CDR2 YNNKEL (reference sequence). V lost 4 bases to trimming and J lost 7 bases; unmatched junction nucleotides: 2. The CDR3 region has the DNA TGTGCCAGCAGCCTGGGACAGGGGGCTAACACCATATATTTT. Protein: CASSLGQGANTIYF.

This clone was detected only a few times. The chain links TRBV5-1 to TRBJ1-2; 7 bases line up with TRBD1. The junction had 9 bases not matched to a gene; V was cut back by 0 bases and J by 4 bases. Per germline, CDR1 SGHRS and CDR2 YFSETQ. This CDR3 has 16 residues. DNA for the CDR3: TGCGCCAGCAGCTTGGGGACAGGCCAACTAAGCTATGGCTACACCTTC. Its protein product is CASSLGTGQLSYGYTF.

As concerns this clone: A much larger clone is a single base away; this may be a read error. The chain employs TRBV7-2 and TRBJ1-1; 10 positions match TRBD1. There are 14 residues in the CDR3. CDR1 is SGHTA, CDR2 FQGNSA, per germline. V was pared by 4 bases and J by 4 bases, with 3 bases of the junction left unmatched. The CDR3 protein is CASSSWTGGTEAFF. The CDR3 bases are TGTGCCAGCAGCTCCTGGACAGGGGGCACTGAAGCTTTCTTT.

The chain has TRBV15 and TRBJ2-7; a weak D match, TRBD1 (6 bases). Germline lookup yields CDR1 LNHNV and CDR2 YYDKDF (reference sequence). There are 11 residues in the CDR3. Deletions cut 11 bases from V and 4 bases from J, with 12 bases between. The CDR3 protein is CASGTTYEQYF. The CDR3 nucleotides are TGTGCCTCCGGGACAACTTACGAGCAGTACTTC. The full variable domain, completed using reference TRBV15 and TRBJ2-7, is DAMVIQNPRYQVTQFGKPVTLSCSQTLNHNVMYWYQQKSSQAPKLLFHYYDKDFNNEADTPDNFQSRRPNTSFCFLDIRSPGLGDTAMYLCASGTTYEQYFGPGTRLTVT.

CDR3 in amino acids: CASGPSGTPVEQYF. CDR3 sequence (DNA): TGCGCCAGCGGACCTAGCGGCACTCCGGTGGAGCAGTACTTC. The chain uses TRBV5-1 and TRBJ2-7; 7 nucleotides match TRBD2. The CDR3 contains 14 residues. V was pared by 7 bases and J by 7 bases, with 14 bases of the junction left unmatched. Germline-derived CDR1 and CDR2 are SGHRS and YFSETQ. Looking up the rest from reference TRBV5-1 and TRBJ2-7 gives the full variable domain: KAGVTQTPRYLIKTRGQQVTLSCSPISGHRSVSWYQQTPGQGLQFLFEYFSETQRNKGNFPGRFSGRQFSNSRSEMNVSTLELGDSALYLCASGPSGTPVEQYFGPGTRLTVT.

This rearrangement joins TRBV15 to TRBJ2-2; TRBD2 aligns across 10 bases. The CDR3 covers 18 residues. J lost 3 bases, V lost 0 bases, and 7 bases had no gene match. The germline gives CDR1 LNHNV, CDR2 YYDKDF (reference sequence). The CDR3 loop reads CATSRDWASGSYTGELFF. The CDR3 region has the DNA TGTGCCACCAGCAGAGATTGGGCTAGCGGGAGTTACACCGGGGAGCTGTTTTTT.

The V gene is TRBV30, the J gene TRBJ2-2, with a possible D match to TRBD1 (6 bases). The CDR3 is 14 residues long. Germline V gene data show CDR1 as GTSNPN and CDR2 as SVGIG (reference sequence). Between the trimmed V and J ends, which lost 6 bases and 4 bases, there was a span of 15 bases. The CDR3 protein is CACPPRGFTGELFF. CDR3 sequence (DNA): TGTGCCTGTCCTCCTAGGGGGTTCACCGGGGAGCTGTTTTTT. Full variable domain (rest looked up from reference TRBV30 and TRBJ2-2): SQTIHQWPATLVQPVGSPLSLECTVEGTSNPNLYWYRQAAGRGLQLLFYSVGIGQISSEVPQNLSASRPQDRQFILSSKKLLLSDSGFYLCACPPRGFTGELFFGEGSRLTVL.

This clone was seen only a few times. This chain links TRBV4-3 with TRBJ2-5; 9 bases agree with TRBD1. V lost 6 bases, J lost 4 bases, and 12 bases stayed unmatched. The CDR3 has 16 residues. Per the germline V gene, CDR1 is LGHNA and CDR2 is YSLEER. Here the CDR3 reads CASSSTPGQGGETQYF. The CDR3 bases are TGCGCCAGCAGTTCCACCCCGGGACAGGGTGGAGAGACCCAGTACTTC.

DNA of the CDR3: TGTGCCAGCAAAACCGGGACCGACATCTATGGCTACACCTTC. The encoded protein is CASKTGTDIYGYTF. The chain links TRBV2 to TRBJ1-2, with D tentatively TRBD1 (5 bases). Looked up from germline, CDR1 is SNHLY and CDR2 is FYNNEI. V gave up 7 bases and J gave up 4 bases, with 16 bases separating them. The CDR3 is 14 amino acids.

V usage is TRBV11-2 and J usage is TRBJ2-7; D not certain. Germline CDR1 SGHAT, CDR2 FQNNGV. This CDR3 region has 14 residues. Trimming removed 5 bases from V and 5 bases from J, with 16 bases in between. The CDR3 region has the DNA TGTGCCAGCAGCCCGGACGTGGTTGCCAACGAGCAGTACTTC. Its translation is CASSPDVVANEQYF.

The genes are TRBV19 and TRBJ1-5, with 9 bases fitting TRBD1. J lost 1 base, V lost 4 bases, and 5 bases had no gene match. CDR1 is LNHDA and CDR2 is SQIVND in the germline V gene (reference sequence). This CDR3 region has 16 residues. Here the CDR3 reads CASSTLDRGSNQPQHF. DNA for the CDR3: TGTGCCAGTAGTACCCTGGACAGGGGAAGCAATCAGCCCCAGCATTTT.